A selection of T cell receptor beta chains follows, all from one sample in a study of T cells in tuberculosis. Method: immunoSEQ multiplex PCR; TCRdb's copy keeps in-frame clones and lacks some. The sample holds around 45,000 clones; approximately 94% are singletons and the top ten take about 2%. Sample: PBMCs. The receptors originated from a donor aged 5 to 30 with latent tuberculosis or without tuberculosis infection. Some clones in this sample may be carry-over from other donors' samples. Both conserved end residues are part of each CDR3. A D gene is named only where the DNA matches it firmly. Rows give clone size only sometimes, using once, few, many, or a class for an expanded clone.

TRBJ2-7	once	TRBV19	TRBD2	TGTGCCAGTAGTACCTCGACTAGCGGGAGTATGGACGAGCAGTACTTC	CASSTSTSGSMDEQYF
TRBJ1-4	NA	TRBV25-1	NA	TGTGCCAGCAGCGATATTAGGGGCGATTGGGAAAAACTGTTTTTT	CASSDIRGDWEKLFF
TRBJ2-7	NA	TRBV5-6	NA	TGTGCCAGCAGCAAAGGCTTGGGGGGCGAGCAGTACTTC	CASSKGLGGEQYF
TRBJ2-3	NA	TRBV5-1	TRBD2	TGCGCCAGCAGCTGGGATAGCGGGAGGAAAGCAGATACGCAGTATTTT	CASSWDSGRKADTQYF
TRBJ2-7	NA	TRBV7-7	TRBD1	TGTGCCAGCAGCCACGGGACAGGGGCATCCTACGAGCAGTACTTC	CASSHGTGASYEQYF
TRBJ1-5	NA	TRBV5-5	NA	TGTGCCAGCAGCTTGGATCTGGCGGGGTACAATCAGCCCCAGCATTTT	CASSLDLAGYNQPQHF
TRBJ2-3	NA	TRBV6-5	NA	TGTGCCAGCAGTTGGGCGGGGGCGCCGCCAGATACGCAGTATTTT	CASSWAGAPPDTQYF
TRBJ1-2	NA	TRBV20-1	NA	TGCAGTGCAGCGAGGATCTATGGCTACACCTTC	CSAARIYGYTF
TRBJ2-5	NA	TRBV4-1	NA	TGCGCCAGCAGCCAAGATCCCAACGGAGCCCAACAAGAGACCCAGTACTTC	CASSQDPNGAQQETQYF
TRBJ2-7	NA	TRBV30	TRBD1	TGTGCCTGGAGTGTAGGGACAGGGGTACACGAGCAGTACTTC	CAWSVGTGVHEQYF
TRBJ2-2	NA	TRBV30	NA	TGTGCCTGGACATACACCGGGGAGCTGTTTTTT	CAWTYTGELFF
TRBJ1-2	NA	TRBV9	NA	TGTGCCAGCAGCGTAGATGAGGGGGTGTACTATGGCTACACCTTC	CASSVDEGVYYGYTF
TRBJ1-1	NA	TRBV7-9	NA	TGTGCCAGCACCGGAGGGGAGAACACTGAAGCTTTCTTT	CASTGGENTEAFF
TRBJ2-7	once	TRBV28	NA	TGTGCCAGCAGTTCAGTCCTGATTCCAAACTACGAGCAGTACTTC	CASSSVLIPNYEQYF
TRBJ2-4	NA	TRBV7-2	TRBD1	TGTGCCAGCAGCTCAGGACAGGGAGGAAACATTCAGTACTTC	CASSSGQGGNIQYF
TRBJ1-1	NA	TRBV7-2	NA	TGTGCCAGCAGCTTAGTCTTCCTGACGCGGCGGAACACTGAAGCTTTCTTT	CASSLVFLTRRNTEAFF
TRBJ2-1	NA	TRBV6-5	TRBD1	TGTGCCAGCAGGACCCGGGACAGGGTCGGTGAGCAGTTCTTC	CASRTRDRVGEQFF
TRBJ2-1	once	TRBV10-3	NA	TGTGCCACAGGGGACCGAAGTAATGAGCAGTTCTTC	CATGDRSNEQFF
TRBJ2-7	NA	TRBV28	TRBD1	TGTGCCAGCCGATCCGGGACAGGGGGTTACGAGCAGTACTTC	CASRSGTGGYEQYF
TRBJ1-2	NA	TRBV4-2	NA	TGTGCCAGCAGCCAAGATGGGGAGAGGGTCTATGGCTACACCTTC	CASSQDGERVYGYTF
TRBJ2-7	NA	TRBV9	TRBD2	TGTGCCAGCAGCGTAGGAACGGGAGGTAACAGCGAGCAGTACTTC	CASSVGTGGNSEQYF
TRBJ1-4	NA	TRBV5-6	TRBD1	TGTGCCAGCAGCTTAAGGACAGGGCTACCCTTAGGGGAAAAACTGTTTTTT	CASSLRTGLPLGEKLFF
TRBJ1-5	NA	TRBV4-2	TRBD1	TGTGCCAGCAGCCAGTCCCGACAGGGAAATCAGCCCCAGCATTTT	CASSQSRQGNQPQHF
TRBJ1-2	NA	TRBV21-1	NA	TGTGCCAGCAGCTCCCAGAGGAGGGGGCCTGGCTACACCTTC	CASSSQRRGPGYTF
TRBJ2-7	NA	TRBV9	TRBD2	TGTGCCAGCAGCGTAGGGGCGGGAGGTAGCTCCTACGAGCAGTACTTC	CASSVGAGGSSYEQYF
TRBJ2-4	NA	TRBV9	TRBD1	TGTGCCAGCAGCGTAGCCTACCGGGACAGTCCCAGCAAAAACATTCAGTACTTC	CASSVAYRDSPSKNIQYF
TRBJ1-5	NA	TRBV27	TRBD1	TGTGCCAGCAGTCGTACAGGGGCCGTTAGCAATCAGCCCCAGCATTTT	CASSRTGAVSNQPQHF
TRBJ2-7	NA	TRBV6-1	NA	TGTGCCAGCAGTGAGCCCGGCTACGAGCAGTACTTC	CASSEPGYEQYF
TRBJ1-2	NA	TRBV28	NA	TGTGCCAGCAGTTTGCCAGCTAACTATGGCTACACCTTC	CASSLPANYGYTF
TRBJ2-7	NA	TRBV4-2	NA	TGTGCCAGCAGCCAAGATTGGGGAGGATGGGGCGAGCAGTACTTC	CASSQDWGGWGEQYF
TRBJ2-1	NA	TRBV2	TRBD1	TGTGCCAGCAGTGAAGCGCTTGGGACAGCCAACAATGGGCAGTTCTTC	CASSEALGTANNGQFF
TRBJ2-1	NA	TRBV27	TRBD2	TGTGCCAGCAGTTTCCCGACTAGCGGGAGGGCCCAGTCCTACAATGAGCAGTTCTTC	CASSFPTSGRAQSYNEQFF
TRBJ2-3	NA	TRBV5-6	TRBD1	TGTGCCAGCAGCTTGGGTACAGGGGTATCTACAGATACGCAGTATTTT	CASSLGTGVSTDTQYF
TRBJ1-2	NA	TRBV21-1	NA	TGTGCCAGCAGCAAAAGTCTCGATCCGGGACAGGGCTTATATGGCTACACCTTC	CASSKSLDPGQGLYGYTF
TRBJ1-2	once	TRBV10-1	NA	TGCGCCAGCAGGAGGGCTAACTATGGCTACACCTTC	CASRRANYGYTF
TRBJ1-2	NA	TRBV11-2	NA	TGTGCCAGCAGCCTCTCGAGAGAAGATGGCTACACCTTC	CASSLSREDGYTF
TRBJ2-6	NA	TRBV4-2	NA	TGTGCCAGCAGGGGGGCGGGAGATACTGGGGCCAACGTCCTGACTTTC	CASRGAGDTGANVLTF
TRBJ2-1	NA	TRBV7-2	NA	TGTGCCAGCAGCCTCGGACTAAGCTCCTACAATGAGCAGTTCTTC	CASSLGLSSYNEQFF
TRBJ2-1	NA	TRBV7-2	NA	TGTGCCAGCAGCTTCTCCCAGGGAACCTACAATGAGCAGTTCTTC	CASSFSQGTYNEQFF
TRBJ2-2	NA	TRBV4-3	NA	TGCGCCAGCAGCCAAACAGGGTTTGCCGGGGAGCTGTTTTTT	CASSQTGFAGELFF
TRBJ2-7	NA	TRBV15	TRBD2	TGTGCCACCAGCCTTGGGGGGGGCTACGAGCAGTACTTC	CATSLGGGYEQYF
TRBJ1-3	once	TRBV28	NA	TGTGCCAGCAGTTTAACGCAGGGGCTAAGAGGAAACACCATATATTTT	CASSLTQGLRGNTIYF
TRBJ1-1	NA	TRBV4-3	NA	TGCGCCAGCAGCCAAGATGTTCGGGGGGGTACTGAAGCTTTCTTT	CASSQDVRGGTEAFF
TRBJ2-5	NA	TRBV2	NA	TGTGCCAGCAGACTGGGACAACCACAAGAGACCCAGTACTTC	CASRLGQPQETQYF
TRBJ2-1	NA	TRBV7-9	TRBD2	TGTGCCAGCAGCATCACCCGGACGGGAGGTAATGTACATGAGCAGTTCTTC	CASSITRTGGNVHEQFF
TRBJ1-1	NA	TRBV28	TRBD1	TGTGCCAGCAGTTTGGGGACAGGAGGGTCTGAAGCTTTCTTT	CASSLGTGGSEAFF
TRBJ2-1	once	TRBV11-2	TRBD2	TGTGCCAGCAGCCCCCTTGGGACTAGCGCTATCAATGAGCAGTTCTTC	CASSPLGTSAINEQFF
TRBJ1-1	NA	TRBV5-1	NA	TGCGCCAGCAGCTTGGCGAAGTCAGGCGACATGAACACTGAAGCTTTCTTT	CASSLAKSGDMNTEAFF
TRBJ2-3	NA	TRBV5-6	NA	TGTGCCAGCAGCTTAGGGGGCACAGATACGCAGTATTTT	CASSLGGTDTQYF
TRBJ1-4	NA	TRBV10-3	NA	TGTGCCATCAGTCCTAAGAGCGGCCCATCTAATGAAAAACTGTTTTTT	CAISPKSGPSNEKLFF
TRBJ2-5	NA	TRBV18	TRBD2	TGTGCCAGCTCACCACTCTCCAGCGGGAGTAGAGGGGGGCAAGAGACCCAGTACTTC	CASSPLSSGSRGGQETQYF
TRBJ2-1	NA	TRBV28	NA	TGTGCCAGCAGTTCACCTACTATGTCCCACCACAATGAGCAGTTCTTC	CASSSPTMSHHNEQFF
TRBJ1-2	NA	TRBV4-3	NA	TGCGCCAGCAGCCCCCCGGGTGCGGGTCCCTTCGGCTATGGCTACACCTTC	CASSPPGAGPFGYGYTF
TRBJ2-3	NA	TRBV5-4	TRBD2	TGTGCCAGCAGTTCCGGGACTAGCGGACGCACAGATACGCAGTATTTT	CASSSGTSGRTDTQYF